Listed here is a single T cell receptor beta chain. Germline assignment: CDR1 GTSNPN and CDR2 SVGIG (reference sequence). The CDR3 contains 13 residues. V was pared by 3 bases and J by 9 bases, with 15 bases between. The sample is drawn from a study of T cells in Graves' hyperthyroidism and ophthalmopathy. RNA transcripts yielded amplified TCR beta CDR3 regions. Initially, a first-round RT-PCR of the TCR CDR3 employed the HTBI primer set. TCRdb re-called the multiplex PCR reads through MiXCR, storing one row per CDR3 protein. The top ten clones hold about an eighth of a sample with 250,000 to 300,000 distinct CDR3 sequences, just over 14% of them seen once.

The TCR sequence derives from a woman in her forties with Graves' hyperthyroidism that later progressed to Graves' ophthalmopathy. The chain carries TRBV30 and TRBJ2-1; D call uncertain. The sequenced sample was blood. CDR3 sequence (DNA): TGTGCCTGGAGCCGGGTTCAGTGGGGTGAGCAGTTCTTC. Protein sequence: CAWSRVQWGEQFF.